This TCR beta chain was sequenced for a study of identical twins. Notes on the study in general: Within beta out-of-frame sequences, the excess sharing observed between twins was weaker. Partial confounding of zero-insertion analyses by invariant MAIT and iNKT cells was possible. Out-of-frame alpha sequences common to twins were enriched for low generation probability.

Looked up from germline, CDR1 is MNHEY and CDR2 is SVGAGI. The CDR3 is made up of 16 amino acids. The J segment lost 1 base and the V segment lost 1 base, leaving 7 bases of the junction unmatched. Points on this clonotype: Its antigen is undetermined.

Unique molecular identifiers were present on cDNA, and template switching added a universal primer site. TCRdb reprocessed the 5' RACE reads via MiXCR and lists one record per CDR3 protein. Of roughly 490,000 distinct CDR3 sequences listed, approximately 15% are singletons. This sample also belongs to another study, concerning yellow fever vaccine responses in identical twins.

The sample was CD4+ T cells sorted from blood. The chain is built from TRBV6-5 and TRBJ2-7, with 7 bases fitting TRBD1. The clonotype originates from a woman aged 18-29 years in good health. In DNA, the CDR3 is TGTGCCAGCAGTTACTTGGACAGGTTCGCGTCCTACGAGCAGTACTTC. It encodes CASSYLDRFASYEQYF.